Listed below are T cell receptor beta chains from one sample, sequenced in a study of blood T cell repertoires in COVID-19. Using immunoSEQ multiplex PCR, the repertoire was profiled, and TCRdb retains in-frame clones only, with some absent. The sample consists of over 300,000 clones, around four fifths of them appearing once. Material for sequencing was peripheral blood. Receptor source: a woman in her fifties or sixties with acute or convalescent COVID-19. Both conserved end residues are part of each CDR3. The D gene is left open where the match is weak. Some rows mark clone size as missing; the rest say once, few, many or name a class of expanded clone.

CDR3aa	CDR3nt	j_gene	d_gene	v_gene	abundance
CASSVGSPGTQYF	TGTGCCAGCAGCGTGGGCAGCCCAGGGACCCAGTACTTC	TRBJ2-5	-	TRBV9	-
CSASGGLYGYTF	TGCAGTGCTAGTGGGGGGCTCTATGGCTACACCTTC	TRBJ1-2	-	TRBV20-1	-
CASSLGPRGQTGELFF	TGTGCCAGCAGCTTGGGCCCCAGGGGGCAGACCGGGGAGCTGTTTTTT	TRBJ2-2	TRBD1	TRBV5-6	-
CASSLRGGYTEAFF	TGTGCCAGCAGCCTTAGAGGAGGTTACACTGAAGCTTTCTTT	TRBJ1-1	-	TRBV11-3	-
CASSWLTGDYNSPLHF	TGCGCCAGCAGCTGGTTGACAGGGGATTATAATTCACCCCTCCACTTT	TRBJ1-6	TRBD1	TRBV5-1	many
CASSMRDSQANQPQHF	TGTGCCAGTAGTATGAGGGACTCCCAGGCCAATCAGCCCCAGCATTTT	TRBJ1-5	-	TRBV19	-
CTSSHQLAEPYEQYF	TGCACCAGCAGCCATCAACTAGCGGAGCCCTACGAGCAGTACTTC	TRBJ2-7	-	TRBV1	-
CASGLGTLNTEAFF	TGTGCTAGTGGTTTAGGGACACTAAACACTGAAGCTTTCTTT	TRBJ1-1	-	TRBV12-5	-
CASSVAGRTDYGYTF	TGTGCCAGCAGCGTAGCTGGGAGGACGGACTATGGCTACACCTTC	TRBJ1-2	-	TRBV9	many
CASSEQGTLEQYF	TGTGCCAGCAGTGAACAGGGGACCCTCGAGCAGTACTTC	TRBJ2-7	-	TRBV2	-
CATSDGQGPAFF	TGTGCCACCAGTGATGGACAGGGCCCAGCTTTCTTT	TRBJ1-1	TRBD1	TRBV24-1	-
CASSWGVQLSYEQYF	TGTGCCAGCAGCTGGGGAGTACAGCTCTCCTACGAGCAGTACTTC	TRBJ2-7	-	TRBV5-4	-
CASSFGGALQETQYF	TGTGCCAGCAGTTTCGGGGGGGCCTTACAAGAGACCCAGTACTTC	TRBJ2-5	TRBD2	TRBV27	-
CASRPDSEEKLFF	TGTGCCAGCAGACCGGACAGCGAAGAAAAACTGTTTTTT	TRBJ1-4	-	TRBV7-2	-
CASSYSVRTEAFF	TGTGCCAGCAGTTACTCCGTGAGGACTGAAGCTTTCTTT	TRBJ1-1	-	TRBV6-5	-
CSVEVTSGSPQETQYF	TGCAGCGTTGAAGTGACTAGCGGGAGCCCCCAAGAGACCCAGTACTTC	TRBJ2-5	TRBD2	TRBV29-1	-
CASSVELAGAAYTQYF	TGTGCCAGCAGCGTAGAGTTAGCGGGAGCCGCATATACGCAGTATTTT	TRBJ2-3	TRBD2	TRBV9	-
CAWSVQGQGQETQYF	TGTGCCTGGAGTGTACAGGGTCAGGGACAAGAGACCCAGTACTTC	TRBJ2-5	-	TRBV30	once
CASSQDERGRDTQYF	TGCGCCAGCAGCCAAGATGAACGGGGAAGAGATACGCAGTATTTT	TRBJ2-3	-	TRBV4-1	-
CASSLGSQGQPQHF	TGTGCCAGCAGTCTAGGGTCCCAGGGACAGCCCCAGCATTTT	TRBJ1-5	-	TRBV7-9	-
CSVSETVGNTIYF	TGCAGCGTATCCGAGACAGTGGGAAACACCATATATTTT	TRBJ1-3	-	TRBV29-1	-
CASSKGAQNTGELFF	TGTGCCAGTAGTAAAGGGGCCCAGAACACCGGGGAGCTGTTTTTT	TRBJ2-2	-	TRBV19	-
CASSLPRQPQHF	TGTGCCAGCAGTTTACCCCGTCAGCCCCAGCATTTT	TRBJ1-5	-	TRBV12-3/TRBV12-4	-
CASSWGQQANYGYTF	TGCGCCAGCAGCTGGGGACAGCAAGCTAACTATGGCTACACCTTC	TRBJ1-2	TRBD1	TRBV5-1	-
CASSDSGTNQPQHF	TGTGCCAGCAGTGACTCCGGGACTAATCAGCCCCAGCATTTT	TRBJ1-5	-	TRBV6-4	-
CASSSFGGGNTEAFF	TGTGCCAGCAGCTCCTTTGGGGGCGGGAACACTGAAGCTTTCTTT	TRBJ1-1	-	TRBV7-2	-
CASSKTGDTGELFF	TGTGCCAGCAGCAAAACGGGGGACACCGGGGAGCTGTTTTTT	TRBJ2-2	-	TRBV11-2	many
CASSITAEAFF	TGTGCCAGTAGTATCACGGCTGAAGCTTTCTTT	TRBJ1-1	-	TRBV19	-
CASIGTGGQVTQYF	TGTGCCAGCATAGGGACAGGGGGTCAAGTTACGCAGTATTTT	TRBJ2-3	TRBD1	TRBV2	-
CAITEGYNQPQHF	TGTGCCATCACCGAGGGCTATAATCAGCCCCAGCATTTT	TRBJ1-5	-	TRBV10-3	-
CASSSFTTGVGEETQYF	TGTGCCAGCAGCTCCTTTACTACAGGGGTAGGGGAAGAGACCCAGTACTTC	TRBJ2-5	TRBD1	TRBV7-7	-
CASSLDREADTQYF	TGCGCCAGCAGCTTAGACCGAGAGGCAGATACGCAGTATTTT	TRBJ2-3	-	TRBV5-1	once
CASSLDWGQAVLGYTF	TGTGCCAGCAGCTTAGATTGGGGACAGGCCGTCTTGGGCTACACCTTC	TRBJ1-2	TRBD1	TRBV11-2	-
CAWSVDASGGHTQYF	TGTGCCTGGAGTGTAGATGCTAGCGGGGGGCATACGCAGTATTTT	TRBJ2-3	TRBD2	TRBV30	-
CASGREYLETQYF	TGTGCCAGCGGGCGGGAGTACCTGGAGACCCAGTACTTC	TRBJ2-5	TRBD2	TRBV7-9	-
CASRLSGSRKPGQFF	TGTGCCAGCAGACTCAGCGGGAGTCGCAAACCAGGGCAGTTCTTC	TRBJ2-1	TRBD2	TRBV3-1/TRBV3-2	-
CASIPRDTRRFNSPLHF	TGTGCCAGCATTCCCCGGGACACCCGTCGGTTCAATTCACCCCTCCACTTT	TRBJ1-6	-	TRBV28	-
CASTPGPWNSPLHF	TGTGCCAGTACTCCAGGGCCGTGGAATTCACCCCTCCACTTT	TRBJ1-6	-	TRBV19	-
CASRSGLNTEAFF	TGTGCCAGCAGATCAGGTTTGAACACTGAAGCTTTCTTT	TRBJ1-1	-	TRBV2	-
CAVRDSRDTGELFF	TGTGCCGTCCGGGACAGTAGGGACACCGGGGAGCTGTTTTTT	TRBJ2-2	TRBD1	TRBV6-5	-
CASSESQGVEKLFF	TGCGCCAGCAGTGAGAGCCAGGGGGTGGAAAAACTGTTTTTT	TRBJ1-4	TRBD1	TRBV10-2	-
CASSADRGLGNTIYF	TGCGCCAGCAGCGCGGACAGGGGGCTCGGAAACACCATATATTTT	TRBJ1-3	TRBD1	TRBV5-1	-
CASSVQGSGYTF	TGTGCCAGCAGCGTACAGGGTTCGGGCTACACCTTC	TRBJ1-2	-	TRBV11-2	-
CASTRIAGPFYGYTF	TGTGCCAGCACCCGAATCGCGGGACCGTTCTATGGCTACACCTTC	TRBJ1-2	-	TRBV21-1	-
CASLRTGGTDTQYF	TGTGCCAGCCTCAGAACAGGGGGCACAGATACGCAGTATTTT	TRBJ2-3	TRBD1	TRBV6-6	-